The 20 T cell receptor beta chains below all came from one sample that was sequenced in a study of blood T cell repertoires in COVID-19. Using immunoSEQ multiplex PCR, the repertoire was profiled, and TCRdb retains in-frame clones only, with some absent. The data hold about 270,000 clones, with about 86% observed a single time. Input material: peripheral blood. The source is a woman aged 25 to 39 with COVID-19, enrolled during active disease.

CDR3 sequence (DNA): TGCAGTGTAAGGGGGCGTGAAAAACTGTTTTTT. This sequence encodes CSVRGREKLFF. V gene TRBV20-1 combines with J gene TRBJ1-4, with 7 positions matching TRBD1. This CDR3 region has 11 residues. Germline CDR1 is DFQATT and CDR2 is SNEGSKA (reference sequence). V lost 7 bases and J lost 7; bases outside the gene matches: 3.

The chain recombines TRBV11-3 with TRBJ2-3; 8 bases map to TRBD2. The CDR3 totals 15 residues. The J segment lost 4 bases and the V segment lost 5 bases, leaving 8 bases of the junction unmatched. Germline CDR1 reads SGHNT; CDR2 reads YENEEA. CDR3 DNA sequence: TGTGCCAGCAGCACCCGCGGGACTAGATCAGATACGCAGTATTTT. Translating gives CASSTRGTRSDTQYF.

As DNA, the CDR3 is TGTGCCAGCAGTTACGCAGGTAGCTCCTACAATGAGCAGTTCTTC. Protein sequence: CASSYAGSSYNEQFF. The chain employs TRBV6-5 and TRBJ2-1; D is uncertain. V lost 2 bases to trimming and J lost 0 bases, with 8 bases between them. Per germline, CDR1 MNHEY and CDR2 SVGAGI. The CDR3 totals 15 residues.

The V gene is TRBV5-1, the J gene TRBJ2-1; D gene ambiguous. Germline CDR1 SGHRS, CDR2 YFSETQ. CDR3 length equals 14 residues. The V end was cut by 2 bases, the J end by 6 bases, with 12 bases between. The CDR3 DNA sequence: TGCGCCAGCAGCTTACTATCGCTACGCAATGAGCAGTTCTTC. It codes for CASSLLSLRNEQFF.

The rearrangement joins TRBV5-6 to TRBJ1-2; D is unresolved. The CDR3 is 15 residues long. The germline V gene encodes CDR1 SGHDT and CDR2 YYEEEE. With 4 bases removed from V and 0 bases from J, the gap between germline ends came to 13 bases. The CDR3, as DNA: TGTGCCAGCAGCCCATGGTCGGGAGCTAACTATGGCTACACCTTC. Protein product: CASSPWSGANYGYTF.

This rearrangement joins TRBV18 to TRBJ1-4, with 8 nucleotides matching TRBD1. The CDR3 loop spans 14 amino acids. With 5 bases clipped from V and 5 bases from J, the junction kept 4 bases outside the gene matches. In germline, CDR1 is KGHSH, CDR2 LQKENI. DNA of the CDR3: TGTGCCAGCTCATTTGGGACAGGCAATGAAAAACTGTTTTTT. Amino acids: CASSFGTGNEKLFF. Variable domain in full (rest from reference TRBV18 and TRBJ1-4): NAGVMQNPRHLVRRRGQEARLRCSPMKGHSHVYWYRQLPEEGLKFMVYLQKENIIDESGMPKERFSAEFPKEGPSILRIQQVVRGDSAAYFCASSFGTGNEKLFFGSGTQLSVL.

The chain joins TRBV7-8 to TRBJ1-2, with 7 bases that match TRBD1. Per the germline V gene, CDR1 is SGHVS and CDR2 is FQNEAQ. J lost 4 bases, V lost 1 base, and 6 bases had no gene match. The CDR3 sequence is 15 residues long. The CDR3 DNA reads as TGTGCCAGCAGCTTAGACCTGGGACAGTTCTATGGCTACACCTTC. This sequence encodes CASSLDLGQFYGYTF.

This clone was seen a few times. The chain recombines TRBV9 with TRBJ1-5, with TRBD1 as a possible D gene (5 bases). CDR3 length equals 13 residues. Germline-derived CDR1 and CDR2 are SGDLS and YYNGEE. The ends were cut back, 3 bases at V and 9 bases at J, with 13 bases in the middle. CDR3: CASSATPQGPQHF. In DNA form, the CDR3 reads TGTGCCAGCAGCGCGACCCCTCAGGGGCCCCAGCATTTT.

This rearrangement joins TRBV7-8 to TRBJ1-2; TRBD1 might be the D (5 bases). Germline CDR1 SGHVS, CDR2 FQNEAQ. V gave up 1 base and J gave up 4 bases, with 10 bases separating them. This CDR3 region has 14 residues. Here the CDR3 reads CASSLVGQGYGYTF. CDR3 bases: TGTGCCAGCAGCTTAGTGGGGCAGGGCTATGGCTACACCTTC. Full variable domain (outside the CDR3, taken from reference TRBV7-8 and TRBJ1-2): GAGVSQSPRYKVAKRGQDVALRCDPISGHVSLFWYQQALGQGPEFLTYFQNEAQLDKSGLPSDRFFAERPEGSVSTLKIQRTQQEDSAVYLCASSLVGQGYGYTFGSGTRLTVV.

The V and J genes are TRBV27 and TRBJ2-7; 8 nucleotides match TRBD2. Losses at the gene ends were 5 bases for V and 4 bases for J; bases not matched to a gene: 10. CDR1 and CDR2 from the germline V gene are MNHEY and SMNVEV (reference sequence). This CDR3 has 15 residues. Written as DNA, the CDR3 is TGTGCCAGCAGTCTTCGGGGGGGGCAGTTTTACGAGCAGTACTTC. Its protein product is CASSLRGGQFYEQYF.

This chain joins TRBV2 and TRBJ2-7; D might be TRBD1 (5 bases). Trimming pared 4 bases from V and 3 bases from J, leaving 10 bases between. The CDR3 has 13 amino acids. CDR1 is SNHLY and CDR2 is FYNNEI in the germline V gene. CDR3 DNA: TGTGCCAGCAGTGGACAGTATTTCTACGAGCAGTACTTC. Translation gives CASSGQYFYEQYF.

This clone appeared once. Other DNA sequences within the sample encode an identical CDR3. The V gene is TRBV2, the J gene TRBJ1-3; TRBD1 matches 9 bases. Unmatched junction bases numbered 1, after V lost 6 bases and J lost 7 bases. The length of the CDR3 is 12 residues. Germline values: CDR1 SNHLY, CDR2 FYNNEI. CDR3 sequence (DNA): TGTGCCAGCAGGGACAGGGGCAACACCATATATTTT. It specifies CASRDRGNTIYF.

This clone was seen once. The V call is TRBV5-1, the J call TRBJ1-2; TRBD1 is a possible D gene (6 bases). V lost 1 base to trimming and J lost 1 base, with 20 bases between them. The germline CDR1 and CDR2 sequences are SGHRS and YFSETQ. There are 18 residues in the CDR3. The CDR3 loop is CASSLWAAGDDFNYGYTF. CDR3 nucleotide sequence: TGCGCCAGCAGCTTGTGGGCGGCAGGGGACGATTTTAACTATGGCTACACCTTC.

The chain combines TRBV9 with TRBJ1-1; D ambiguous. The CDR3 has 14 amino acids. V lost 0 bases, J lost 0 bases, and 6 bases lay in between. Germline V gene data show CDR1 as SGDLS and CDR2 as YYNGEE. The CDR3 nucleotides are TGTGCCAGCAGCGTAGGCAGAATGAACACTGAAGCTTTCTTT. Translation: CASSVGRMNTEAFF.

This chain connects TRBV6-5 to TRBJ2-7; the D gene is possibly TRBD1 (6 bases). V lost 2 bases to trimming and J lost 3 bases, with 11 bases between them. The germline gives CDR1 MNHEY, CDR2 SVGAGI. The CDR3 contains 14 residues. The DNA of the CDR3 is TGTGCCAGCAGTTACAGAGGACAGATCTACGAGCAGTACTTC. Encoded protein: CASSYRGQIYEQYF.

CDR3 bases: TGTGCCAGCAGCGTAACCCAGGATGGCTACACCTTC. It yields the protein CASSVTQDGYTF. The chain combines TRBV9 with TRBJ1-2; D unresolved. V was pared by 1 base and J by 6 bases, with 7 bases between. CDR3 length: 12 amino acids. Germline lookup yields CDR1 SGDLS and CDR2 YYNGEE.

Here the CDR3 reads CASSLAADRANYGYTF. In DNA, the CDR3 is TGTGCCAGCAGCTTAGCGGCGGACAGGGCGAACTATGGCTACACCTTC. V gene TRBV7-2 combines with J gene TRBJ1-2, with TRBD1 identical over 8 bases. V shed 0 bases and J 2 bases; nucleotides not matched to a gene: 5. Looked up from germline, CDR1 is SGHTA and CDR2 is FQGNSA. The CDR3 has 16 residues.

The chain employs TRBV7-9 and TRBJ1-1; D unresolved. The CDR3 loop spans 13 amino acids. V lost 1 base, J lost 4 bases, and 7 bases lay in between. Germline V gene lookup returns CDR1 SEHNR and CDR2 FQNEAQ (reference sequence). CDR3 in DNA: TGTGCCAGCAGCTTAGGAGCGTCCACTGAAGCTTTCTTT. This sequence encodes CASSLGASTEAFF.

The rearrangement joins TRBV5-6 to TRBJ1-3; the match to TRBD1 covers 8 bases. V trimming: 4 bases; J trimming: 4 bases; junction bases outside the gene matches: 10. The CDR3 length is 16 residues. In germline, CDR1 is SGHDT, CDR2 YYEEEE. CDR3 nucleotide sequence: TGTGCCAGCAGCCCAGGACAGGGTTTCGGAGGAAACACCATATATTTT. This sequence encodes CASSPGQGFGGNTIYF.

In its sample, this clone was seen a few times. The rearrangement links TRBV4-1 to TRBJ2-5; 7 nucleotides align to TRBD1. From germline, CDR1 is MGHRA and CDR2 YSYEKL. With 1 base clipped from V and 2 bases from J, the junction kept 4 bases outside the gene matches. The CDR3 runs 15 residues. The CDR3, as DNA: TGCGCCAGCAGCCAAGCCCGGGACAGTCAAGAGACCCAGTACTTC. Protein product: CASSQARDSQETQYF.